A single sample is the source of the 10 T cell receptor beta chains below, sequenced in a study of cytomegalovirus exposure and HLA in healthy donors. The PCR made use of 60 Vbeta and 13 Jbeta primers. Measured with immunoSEQ multiplex PCR; TCRdb has only the in-frame clones, and not every one. The table records roughly 87,000 clones, roughly 77% of them present only once. The sequenced material came from PBMCs. Receptors were obtained from a woman aged 35 to 49 in good health and CMV-seropositive.

This clone is a singleton in its sample. J is TRBJ1-4 and V is TRBV4-2; D uncertain. This CDR3 is 12 amino acids long. Per the germline V gene, CDR1 is LGHNA and CDR2 is YNFKEQ. V was clipped by 0 bases and J by 13 bases, with 9 bases between them. For the CDR3, the DNA is TGTGCCAGCAGCCAAGATATGGAGGGACTGTTTTTT. It encodes CASSQDMEGLFF.

This chain connects TRBV19 to TRBJ1-4; D possibly corresponds to TRBD1 (6 bases). The V gene lost 3 bases and the J gene lost 5 bases, with 13 bases spanning the gap. Germline values: CDR1 LNHDA, CDR2 SQIVND (reference sequence). There are 15 residues in the CDR3. CDR3 in amino acids: CASSITGTGNEKLFF. The DNA for the CDR3 is TGTGCCAGTAGTATTACAGGGACCGGCAATGAAAAACTGTTTTTT. The whole variable domain, remainder taken from reference TRBV19 and TRBJ1-4, is DGGITQSPKYLFRKEGQNVTLSCEQNLNHDAMYWYRQDPGQGLRLIYYSQIVNDFQKGDIAEGYSVSREKKESFPLTVTSAQKNPTAFYLCASSITGTGNEKLFFGSGTQLSVL.

The table lists this clone with a count of one. CDR3 DNA: TGCGCCAGCAGCTTGGCCCTGACAGGGGGCGCGGACGGGGAGCTGTTTTTT. This encodes CASSLALTGGADGELFF. This chain connects TRBV5-1 to TRBJ2-2; 10 positions agree with TRBD1. The ends lost 0 bases at V and 7 bases at J; junction bases unmatched: 9. Looked up from germline, CDR1 is SGHRS and CDR2 is YFSETQ. The CDR3 extends over 17 amino acids.

The chain carries TRBV2 and TRBJ1-5; D unclear. Germline CDR1 SNHLY, CDR2 FYNNEI. This CDR3 has 14 residues. V was cut by 5 bases and J by 0 bases, with 8 bases left in between. The DNA for the CDR3 is TGTGCCAGCAGTCGGGAGAATAGCAATCAGCCCCAGCATTTT. Encoded protein: CASSRENSNQPQHF. Complete variable domain (other parts from reference TRBV2 and TRBJ1-5): EPEVTQTPSHQVTQMGQEVILRCVPISNHLYFYWYRQILGQKVEFLVSFYNNEISEKSEIFDDQFSVERPDGSNFTLKIRSTKLEDSAMYFCASSRENSNQPQHFGDGTRLSIL.

Only one count was recorded for this clone. The rearrangement links TRBV6-4 to TRBJ2-3, with D tentatively TRBD1 (5 bases). The V and J ends lost 6 bases and 7 bases respectively, with 20 bases between them. The germline V gene has CDR1 MRHNA and CDR2 SNTAGT. The CDR3 covers 15 residues. The CDR3 region is CASSPSLEGAYTQYF. The CDR3 coding sequence is TGTGCCAGCAGCCCATCGCTAGAAGGGGCCTATACGCAGTATTTT.

This chain joins TRBV5-1 and TRBJ1-1; TRBD1 is a possible D gene (6 bases). The V and J ends lost 4 bases and 8 bases respectively, with 15 bases between them. The CDR3 runs to 13 residues. The germline V gene has CDR1 SGHRS and CDR2 YFSETQ. CDR3 in amino acids: CASSPGQRLEAFF. CDR3 DNA: TGCGCCAGCAGCCCCGGACAGCGACTAGAAGCTTTCTTT.

This rearrangement joins TRBV16 to TRBJ1-1; D might be TRBD1 (5 bases). The length of the CDR3 is 14 residues. Germline values: CDR1 KGHSY, CDR2 FQNENV. The germline V and J ends were trimmed by 4 bases and 0 bases, with 9 bases remaining between them. CDR3 in DNA: TGTGCCAGCAGCCCCAGGGCCGTGAACACTGAAGCTTTCTTT. This gives the protein CASSPRAVNTEAFF.

CDR3 region: CASSLAPRQETQYF. CDR3 in DNA: TGTGCCAGCAGCTTAGCTCCTAGGCAAGAGACCCAGTACTTC. The J gene is TRBJ2-5, the V gene TRBV7-9; no firm D call. Trimming left V 0 bases short and J 2 bases short, with 7 bases between. The CDR3 length is 14 residues. CDR1 SEHNR and CDR2 FQNEAQ come from the germline V gene (reference sequence).

This clone occurred a few times. The V gene is TRBV5-1, the J gene TRBJ1-1; D uncertain. The CDR3 runs to 15 residues. V dropped 1 base and J dropped 0 bases, with 10 bases sitting between them. Looked up from germline, CDR1 is SGHRS and CDR2 is YFSETQ. Here the CDR3 reads CASSLTNSVNTEAFF. The CDR3 nucleotides read TGCGCCAGCAGCTTGACCAACTCGGTGAACACTGAAGCTTTCTTT.

V gene TRBV27 combines with J gene TRBJ2-1; 9 nucleotides align to TRBD2. Germline loops: CDR1 MNHEY, CDR2 SMNVEV (reference sequence). CDR3 size: 15 residues. The trim removed 5 bases at V and 7 bases at J, leaving 9 bases unmatched. The CDR3: CASSKGAGGRNEQFF. CDR3 nucleotide sequence: TGTGCCAGCAGTAAAGGAGCGGGGGGTAGAAATGAGCAGTTCTTC.